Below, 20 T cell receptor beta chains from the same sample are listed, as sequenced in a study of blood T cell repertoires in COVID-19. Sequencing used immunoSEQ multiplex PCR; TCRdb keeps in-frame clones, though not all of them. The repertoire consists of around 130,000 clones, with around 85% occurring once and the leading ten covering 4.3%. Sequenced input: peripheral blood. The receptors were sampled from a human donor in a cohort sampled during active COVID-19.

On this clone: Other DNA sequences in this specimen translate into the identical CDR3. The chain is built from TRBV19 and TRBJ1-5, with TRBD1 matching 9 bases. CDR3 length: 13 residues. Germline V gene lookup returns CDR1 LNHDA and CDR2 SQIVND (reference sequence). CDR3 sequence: CAISRDRDQPQHF. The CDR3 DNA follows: TGTGCTATAAGCCGGGACAGGGATCAGCCCCAGCATTTT.

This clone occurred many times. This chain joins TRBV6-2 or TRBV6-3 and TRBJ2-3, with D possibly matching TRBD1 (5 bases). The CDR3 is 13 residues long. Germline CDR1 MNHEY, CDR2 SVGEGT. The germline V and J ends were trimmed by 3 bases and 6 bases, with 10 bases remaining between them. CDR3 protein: CASSYGAWDTQYF. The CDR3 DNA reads TGTGCCAGCAGTTATGGGGCTTGGGATACGCAGTATTTT.

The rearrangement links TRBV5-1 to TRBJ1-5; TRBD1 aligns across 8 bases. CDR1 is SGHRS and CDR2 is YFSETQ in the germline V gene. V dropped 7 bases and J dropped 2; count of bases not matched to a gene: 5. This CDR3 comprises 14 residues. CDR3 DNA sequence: TGCGCCAGCTCAGGGGGCGAGGGCAATCAGCCCCAGCATTTT. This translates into CASSGGEGNQPQHF.

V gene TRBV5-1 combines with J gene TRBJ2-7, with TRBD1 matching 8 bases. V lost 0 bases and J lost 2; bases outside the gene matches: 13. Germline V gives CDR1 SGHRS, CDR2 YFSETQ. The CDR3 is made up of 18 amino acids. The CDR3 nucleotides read TGCGCCAGCAGCTTGGATACAGGGGGGTTATCGACCCCCTACGAGCAGTACTTC. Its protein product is CASSLDTGGLSTPYEQYF. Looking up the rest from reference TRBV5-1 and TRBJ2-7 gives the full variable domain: KAGVTQTPRYLIKTRGQQVTLSCSPISGHRSVSWYQQTPGQGLQFLFEYFSETQRNKGNFPGRFSGRQFSNSRSEMNVSTLELGDSALYLCASSLDTGGLSTPYEQYFGPGTRLTVT.

The CDR3 DNA reads as TGCAGTGTGGCGGGGAGGACTGAAGCTTTCTTT. Its translation is CSVAGRTEAFF. The rearrangement links TRBV20-1 to TRBJ1-1; D unclear. Trimming removed 7 bases from V and 5 bases from J, with 11 bases in between. This CDR3 region has 11 residues. The V gene's germline CDR1 is DFQATT and CDR2 SNEGSKA (reference sequence).

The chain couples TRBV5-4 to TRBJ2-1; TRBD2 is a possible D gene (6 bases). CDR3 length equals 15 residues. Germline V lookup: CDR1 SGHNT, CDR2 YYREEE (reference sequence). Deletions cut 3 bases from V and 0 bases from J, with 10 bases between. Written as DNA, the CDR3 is TGTGCCAGCAGCTGGGACTCTAGCTCCTACAATGAGCAGTTCTTC. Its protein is CASSWDSSSYNEQFF.

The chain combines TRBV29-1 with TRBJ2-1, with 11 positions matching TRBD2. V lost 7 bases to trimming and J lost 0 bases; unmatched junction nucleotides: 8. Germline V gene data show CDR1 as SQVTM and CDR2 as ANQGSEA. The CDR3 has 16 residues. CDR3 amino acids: CSGSGTSGRSYNEQFF. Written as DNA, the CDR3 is TGCAGCGGTTCCGGGACTAGCGGACGCTCCTACAATGAGCAGTTCTTC.

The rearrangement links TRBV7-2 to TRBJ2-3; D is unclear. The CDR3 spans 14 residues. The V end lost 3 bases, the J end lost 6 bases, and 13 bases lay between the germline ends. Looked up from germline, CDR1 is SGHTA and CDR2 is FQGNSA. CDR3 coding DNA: TGTGCCAGCAGCTTGGGTGGGCCAGACGATACGCAGTATTTT. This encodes CASSLGGPDDTQYF. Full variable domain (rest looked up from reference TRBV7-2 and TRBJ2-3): GAGVSQSPSNKVTEKGKDVELRCDPISGHTALYWYRQSLGQGLEFLIYFQGNSAPDKSGLPSDRFSAERTGGSVSTLTIQRTQQEDSAVYLCASSLGGPDDTQYFGPGTRLTVL.

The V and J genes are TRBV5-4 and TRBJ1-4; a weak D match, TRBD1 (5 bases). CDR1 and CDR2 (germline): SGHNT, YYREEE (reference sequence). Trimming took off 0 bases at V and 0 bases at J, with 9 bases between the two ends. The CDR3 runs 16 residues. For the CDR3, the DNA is TGTGCCAGCAGCTTGGACAGGCCTGCAACTAATGAAAAACTGTTTTTT. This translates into CASSLDRPATNEKLFF.

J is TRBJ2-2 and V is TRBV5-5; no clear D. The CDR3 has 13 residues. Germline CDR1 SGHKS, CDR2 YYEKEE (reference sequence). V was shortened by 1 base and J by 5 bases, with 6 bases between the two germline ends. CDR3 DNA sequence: TGTGCCAGCAGCTTGTTAACTACCGGGGAGCTGTTTTTT. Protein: CASSLLTTGELFF.

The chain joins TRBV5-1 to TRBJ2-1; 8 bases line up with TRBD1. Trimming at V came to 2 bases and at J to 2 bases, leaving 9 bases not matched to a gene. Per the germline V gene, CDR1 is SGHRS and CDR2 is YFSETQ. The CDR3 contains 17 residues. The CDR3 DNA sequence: TGCGCCAGCAGCTTAGGGTATCAGGGGGCAACCTACAATGAGCAGTTCTTC. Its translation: CASSLGYQGATYNEQFF.

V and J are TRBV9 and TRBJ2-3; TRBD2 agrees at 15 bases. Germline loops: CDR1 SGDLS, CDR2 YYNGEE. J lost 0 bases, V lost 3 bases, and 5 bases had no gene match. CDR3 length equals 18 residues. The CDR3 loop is CASSAGTSGRLSTDTQYF. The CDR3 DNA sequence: TGTGCCAGCAGCGCCGGGACTAGCGGGAGGCTTAGCACAGATACGCAGTATTTT.

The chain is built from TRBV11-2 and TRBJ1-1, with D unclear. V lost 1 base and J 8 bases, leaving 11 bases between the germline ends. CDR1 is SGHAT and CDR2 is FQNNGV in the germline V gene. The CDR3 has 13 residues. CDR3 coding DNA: TGTGCCAGCAGCTTAGTCGCGGGCAGGGAAGCTTTCTTT. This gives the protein CASSLVAGREAFF.

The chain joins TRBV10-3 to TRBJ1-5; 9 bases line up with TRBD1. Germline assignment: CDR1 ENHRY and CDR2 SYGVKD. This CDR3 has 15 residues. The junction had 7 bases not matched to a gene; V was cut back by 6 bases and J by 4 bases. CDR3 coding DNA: TGTGCCATCAGGGGGGACAGGGCGGCTAATCAGCCCCAGCATTTT. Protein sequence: CAIRGDRAANQPQHF.

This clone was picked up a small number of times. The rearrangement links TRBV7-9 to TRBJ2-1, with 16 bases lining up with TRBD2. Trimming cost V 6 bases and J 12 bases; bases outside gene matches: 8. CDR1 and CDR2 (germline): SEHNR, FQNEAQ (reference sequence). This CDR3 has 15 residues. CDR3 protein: CASRPGLAGGYGQFF. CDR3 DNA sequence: TGTGCCAGCAGGCCGGGACTAGCGGGAGGGTACGGGCAGTTCTTC.

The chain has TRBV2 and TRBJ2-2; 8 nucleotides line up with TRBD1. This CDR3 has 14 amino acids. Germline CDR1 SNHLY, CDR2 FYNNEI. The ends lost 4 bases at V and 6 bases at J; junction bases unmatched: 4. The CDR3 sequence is CASSAAGGSGELFF. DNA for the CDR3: TGTGCCAGCAGTGCGGCAGGGGGCTCCGGGGAGCTGTTTTTT. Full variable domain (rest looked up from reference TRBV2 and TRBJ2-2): EPEVTQTPSHQVTQMGQEVILRCVPISNHLYFYWYRQILGQKVEFLVSFYNNEISEKSEIFDDQFSVERPDGSNFTLKIRSTKLEDSAMYFCASSAAGGSGELFFGEGSRLTVL.

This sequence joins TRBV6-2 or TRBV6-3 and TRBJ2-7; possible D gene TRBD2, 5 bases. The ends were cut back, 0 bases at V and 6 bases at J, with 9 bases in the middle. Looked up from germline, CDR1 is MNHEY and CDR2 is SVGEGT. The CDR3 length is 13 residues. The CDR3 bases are TGTGCCAGCAGTTACTCTACTAGTAGCGAGCAGTACGTC. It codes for CASSYSTSSEQYV.

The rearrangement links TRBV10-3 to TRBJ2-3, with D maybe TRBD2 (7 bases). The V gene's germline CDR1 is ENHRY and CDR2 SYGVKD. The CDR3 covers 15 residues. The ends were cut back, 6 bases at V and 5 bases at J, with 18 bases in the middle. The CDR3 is CAISYRGAMGDTQYF. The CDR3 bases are TGTGCCATCAGCTATCGGGGGGCCATGGGAGATACGCAGTATTTT.

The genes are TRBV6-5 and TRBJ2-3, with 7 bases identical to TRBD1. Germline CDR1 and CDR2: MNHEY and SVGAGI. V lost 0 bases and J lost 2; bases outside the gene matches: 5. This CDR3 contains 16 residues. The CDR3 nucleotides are TGTGCCAGCAGTTACTCTAAGGGGGCTTACACAGATACGCAGTATTTT. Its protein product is CASSYSKGAYTDTQYF.

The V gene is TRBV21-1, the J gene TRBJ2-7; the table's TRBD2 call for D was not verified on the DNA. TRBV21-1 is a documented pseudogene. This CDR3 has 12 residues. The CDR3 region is CPCGAPPYEQYF. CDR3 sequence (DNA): TGTCCCTGCGGGGCCCCCCCCTACGAGCAGTACTTC.